The 23 T cell receptor beta chains below were found in one sample sequenced in a study of cytomegalovirus exposure and HLA in healthy donors. TCRdb keeps only in-frame clones here, not all; method: immunoSEQ multiplex PCR. Of some 210,000 clones in the sample, 87% were seen once. Sequencing input: PBMCs. The receptor source for this set is a woman aged 18-29 years in good health and CMV-seropositive.

The sample holds a few counts of this clone. This chain uses TRBV28 with TRBJ2-7; 8 bases are a match to TRBD2. CDR3 size: 14 residues. CDR1 and CDR2 from the germline V gene are MDHEN and SYDVKM. V gave up 7 bases and J gave up 6 bases; unmatched junction bases: 11. The CDR3 protein is CASIPGTSLPEQYF. CDR3 coding DNA: TGTGCCAGCATCCCCGGGACTAGTCTTCCCGAGCAGTACTTC.

This clone has only one observation. The chain recombines TRBV5-4 with TRBJ2-4, with TRBD2 matching 7 bases. V dropped 5 bases and J dropped 0; count of bases not matched to a gene: 2. The germline V gene has CDR1 SGHNT and CDR2 YYREEE (reference sequence). The CDR3 is 14 residues long. The CDR3, as DNA: TGTGCCAGCAGGAAGCGGGGAGCCAAAAACATTCAGTACTTC. Translating it yields CASRKRGAKNIQYF. Supplemented by reference TRBV5-4 and TRBJ2-4, the full variable domain reads ETGVTQSPTHLIKTRGQQVTLRCSSQSGHNTVSWYQQALGQGPQFIFQYYREEENGRGNFPPRFSGLQFPNYSSELNVNALELDDSALYLCASRKRGAKNIQYFGAGTRLSVL.

In its sample, this clone was seen a few times. DNA of the CDR3: TGCGCCAGCAGCCAGAACAGGGCCGCGAACACCGGGGAGCTGTTTTTT. It codes for CASSQNRAANTGELFF. The rearrangement uses TRBV4-1 and TRBJ2-2, with D perhaps matching TRBD1 (6 bases). The length of the CDR3 is 16 residues. The germline gives CDR1 MGHRA, CDR2 YSYEKL. V was pared by 3 bases and J by 0 bases, with 11 bases between.

For the CDR3, the DNA is TGTGCCAGCAGTTTGCAACTAGCAGAGTACGAGCAGTACTTC. It codes for CASSLQLAEYEQYF. V gene TRBV27 combines with J gene TRBJ2-7, with a weak D call TRBD2 (6 bases). This CDR3 region has 14 residues. Trimming stripped 3 bases from V and 4 bases from J, with 13 bases between. CDR1 is MNHEY and CDR2 is SMNVEV in the germline V gene (reference sequence).

V is TRBV6-6 and J is TRBJ1-4; possibly TRBD1 for D (5 bases). CDR3 size: 13 residues. V lost 8 bases and J 3 bases, leaving 10 bases between the germline ends. From germline, CDR1 is MNHNY and CDR2 SVGAGI (reference sequence). CDR3 bases: TGTGCCAGCCGCAGGGCAGCTAATGAAAAACTGTTTTTT. Translated: CASRRAANEKLFF.

The genes are TRBV27 and TRBJ1-5, with 7 bases that match TRBD1. The CDR3 runs to 16 residues. Germline CDR1 is MNHEY and CDR2 is SMNVEV (reference sequence). V gave up 6 bases and J gave up 3 bases; unmatched junction bases: 11. The CDR3, as DNA: TGTGCCAGCAGCCCGGGGCCAGGGGGGTACAATCAGCCCCAGCATTTT. It yields the protein CASSPGPGGYNQPQHF.

A note on this clone: A far larger clone is just one base off, so this is likely a read error. The rearrangement joins TRBV5-4 to TRBJ2-2; 14 bases are shared with TRBD2. The CDR3 contains 15 residues. J lost 6 bases, V lost 5 bases, and 3 bases had no gene match. The germline CDR1 and CDR2 sequences are SGHNT and YYREEE (reference sequence). As DNA, the CDR3 is TGTGCCAGCAGTCGACTAGCGGGAGGGCCCGGGGAGCTGTTTTTT. This gives the protein CASSRLAGGPGELFF.

This chain joins TRBV9 and TRBJ2-2, with D unresolved. Germline CDR1 and CDR2: SGDLS and YYNGEE. CDR3 length: 12 amino acids. Trimming stripped 5 bases from V and 1 base from J, with 3 bases between. The CDR3: CASRRNTGELFF. For the CDR3, the DNA is TGTGCCAGCAGGCGGAACACCGGGGAGCTGTTTTTT.

The V call is TRBV9, the J call TRBJ2-1; 10 bases are shared with TRBD2. V was clipped by 8 bases and J by 6 bases; unmatched bases: 5. The CDR3 covers 13 residues. CDR1 SGDLS and CDR2 YYNGEE come from the germline V gene. The CDR3 is CASTGTSVNEQFF. The CDR3 DNA reads as TGTGCCAGTACCGGGACTAGCGTCAATGAGCAGTTCTTC.

This clone came up a few times. The CDR3 bases are TGTGCCAGCAGTGAGCTTCAGGGGGCGGGGAATGAGCAGTTCTTC. Protein sequence: CASSELQGAGNEQFF. This sequence joins TRBV6-1 and TRBJ2-1; 8 bases fit TRBD1. CDR3 length equals 15 residues. Germline assignment: CDR1 MNHNS and CDR2 SASEGT. Trimming took 3 bases from V and 7 from J; bases not matched to a gene: 8.

The chain joins TRBV7-8 to TRBJ2-4, with 8 bases lining up with TRBD2. Germline V gene lookup returns CDR1 SGHVS and CDR2 FQNEAQ. The V and J ends lost 5 bases and 1 base, in that order; junction bases with no gene match: 7. This CDR3 region has 16 residues. CDR3 DNA: TGTGCCAGCAGCCCAAGCGGGAGAACCGCCAAAAACATTCAGTACTTC. Its translation: CASSPSGRTAKNIQYF.

This clone was picked up one time. The CDR3, as DNA: TGCGCCAGCAGCCAAGTTCACGGACTAGCTCTCTACGAGCAGTACTTC. It encodes CASSQVHGLALYEQYF. The chain combines TRBV4-1 with TRBJ2-7; 8 bases agree with TRBD2. Germline CDR1 reads MGHRA; CDR2 reads YSYEKL. This CDR3 region has 16 residues. V was pared by 1 base and J by 3 bases, with 8 bases of the junction left unmatched.

The V call is TRBV18, the J call TRBJ2-7, with 13 bases identical to TRBD2. J was trimmed by 6 bases and V by 4 bases; bases with no gene match: 9. Germline CDR1 reads KGHSH; CDR2 reads LQKENI. The CDR3 is 16 residues long. The CDR3 reads CASSHWSTSGRLEQYF. The CDR3 DNA follows: TGTGCCAGCTCACACTGGTCGACTAGCGGGAGGCTCGAGCAGTACTTC.

The chain couples TRBV5-1 to TRBJ2-5, with 10 bases matching TRBD2. Germline V lookup: CDR1 SGHRS, CDR2 YFSETQ. The CDR3 is 15 residues long. V lost 0 bases, J lost 3 bases, and 2 bases stayed unmatched. The CDR3 DNA reads TGCGCCAGCAGCTTGGAAACTAGCGGGAAAGAGACCCAGTACTTC. This translates into CASSLETSGKETQYF.

This chain links TRBV10-2 with TRBJ1-1; the D gene is possibly TRBD1 (5 bases). The CDR3 runs to 13 residues. Trimming pared 7 bases from V and 8 bases from J, leaving 17 bases between. CDR1 and CDR2 from the germline V gene are WSHSY and SAAADI. The DNA of the CDR3 is TGCGCCAGCACTCAAACAGGAATCTTAGAAGCTTTCTTT. It codes for CASTQTGILEAFF.

The V call is TRBV18, the J call TRBJ1-1; 8 bases are a match to TRBD1. This CDR3 has 16 amino acids. The V and J ends lost 6 bases and 0 bases, in that order; junction bases with no gene match: 9. CDR1 KGHSH and CDR2 LQKENI come from the germline V gene. This CDR3 reads CASSQQGAGVNTEAFF. The CDR3 bases are TGTGCCAGCTCCCAGCAGGGGGCTGGCGTGAACACTGAAGCTTTCTTT. Supplemented by reference TRBV18 and TRBJ1-1, the full variable domain reads NAGVMQNPRHLVRRRGQEARLRCSPMKGHSHVYWYRQLPEEGLKFMVYLQKENIIDESGMPKERFSAEFPKEGPSILRIQQVVRGDSAAYFCASSQQGAGVNTEAFFGQGTRLTVV.

This clone occurred a few times. At one of its ends the junction is not consistent with the germline gene, which may arise from a read error. The J gene is TRBJ1-2, the V gene TRBV30; D is unresolved. The CDR3 totals 10 residues. The germline CDR1 and CDR2 sequences are GTSNPN and SVGIG (reference sequence). In nucleotides, the CDR3 is TGTGCCTGGGCTAACGATGGCTACACCTTC. This gives the protein CAWANDGYTF. Full variable domain (remainder filled in from reference TRBV30 and TRBJ1-2): SQTIHQWPATLVQPVGSPLSLECTVEGTSNPNLYWYRQAAGRGLQLLFYSVGIGQISSEVPQNLSASRPQDRQFILSSKKLLLSDSGFYLCAWANDGYTFGSGTRLTVV.

The V and J genes are TRBV23-1 and TRBJ2-1, with 11 bases aligning to TRBD2. TRBV23-1 is flagged as an ORF with uncertain function. There are 16 residues in the CDR3. With V trimmed by 3 bases and J by 7 bases, 8 bases remained unmatched. CDR3 nucleotide sequence: TGCGCCAGCAGTCATTCCGGGACTAGCGGAGGTAATGAGCAGTTCTTC. Amino acid sequence: CASSHSGTSGGNEQFF.

This clone was recorded a few times. This rearrangement joins TRBV5-4 to TRBJ2-7, with D hard to call. Germline V CDR1 and CDR2: SGHNT, YYREEE (reference sequence). Trimming pared 4 bases from V and 4 bases from J, leaving 12 bases between. This CDR3 spans 13 amino acids. CDR3 in DNA: TGTGCCAGCAGCACGTCTCTCGGTTACGAGCAGTACTTC. Translating it yields CASSTSLGYEQYF.

The V call is TRBV6-1, the J call TRBJ1-2; TRBD1 agrees at 8 bases. Per germline, CDR1 MNHNS and CDR2 SASEGT. This CDR3 has 16 residues. Losses at the gene ends were 4 bases for V and 0 bases for J; bases not matched to a gene: 7. In DNA form, the CDR3 reads TGTGCCAGCAGTGGATCGCAGGGGGCACCTAACTATGGCTACACCTTC. This sequence encodes CASSGSQGAPNYGYTF.

V is TRBV27 and J is TRBJ1-5, with a tentative D call TRBD1 (5 bases). The CDR3 length is 16 residues. Per germline, CDR1 MNHEY and CDR2 SMNVEV (reference sequence). Trimming shortened V by 6 bases and J by 0 bases, and 15 bases separated the two germline ends. CDR3 sequence (DNA): TGTGCCAGCAGGGGACTGGGTCCTCCTAGCAATCAGCCCCAGCATTTT. It specifies CASRGLGPPSNQPQHF.

This chain connects TRBV19 to TRBJ2-7; D may be TRBD1 (6 bases). The CDR3 is 15 amino acids. Trimming cost V 6 bases and J 0 bases, with 15 bases left between them. Germline V gives CDR1 LNHDA, CDR2 SQIVND (reference sequence). The CDR3 sequence: CASSAGAGPSYEQYF. The CDR3 region has the DNA TGTGCCAGTAGCGCAGGGGCCGGACCCTCCTACGAGCAGTACTTC.

This chain joins TRBV29-1 and TRBJ1-3; no firm D call. Germline values: CDR1 SQVTM, CDR2 ANQGSEA. V lost 6 bases and J lost 0, with 6 bases in between. The CDR3 is 12 amino acids. This CDR3 reads CSVAISGNTIYF. The DNA of the CDR3 is TGCAGCGTGGCAATCTCTGGAAACACCATATATTTT. Complete variable domain (other parts from reference TRBV29-1 and TRBJ1-3): SAVISQKPSRDICQRGTSLTIQCQVDSQVTMMFWYRQQPGQSLTLIATANQGSEATYESGFVIDKFPISRPNLTFSTLTVSNMSPEDSSIYLCSVAISGNTIYFGEGSWLTVV.